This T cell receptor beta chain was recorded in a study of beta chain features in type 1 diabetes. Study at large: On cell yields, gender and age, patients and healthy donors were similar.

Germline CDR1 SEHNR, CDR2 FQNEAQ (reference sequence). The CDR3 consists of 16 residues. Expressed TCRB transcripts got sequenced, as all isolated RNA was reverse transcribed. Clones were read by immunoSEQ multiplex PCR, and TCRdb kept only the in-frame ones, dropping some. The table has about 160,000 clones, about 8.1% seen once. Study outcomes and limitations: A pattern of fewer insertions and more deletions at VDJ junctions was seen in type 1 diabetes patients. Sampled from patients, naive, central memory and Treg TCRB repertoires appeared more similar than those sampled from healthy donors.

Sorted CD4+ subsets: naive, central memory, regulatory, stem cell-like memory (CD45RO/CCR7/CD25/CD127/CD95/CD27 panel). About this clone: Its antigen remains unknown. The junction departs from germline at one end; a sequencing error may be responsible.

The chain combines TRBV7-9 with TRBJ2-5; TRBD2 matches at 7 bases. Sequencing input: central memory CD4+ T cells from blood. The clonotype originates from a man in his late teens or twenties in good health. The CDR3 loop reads CASSLPWGGSRETRYF. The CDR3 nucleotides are TGTGCCAGCAGCTTACCCTGGGGGGGGAGCCGGGAGACCCGGTACTTC.